This is a list of T cell receptor beta chains from one sample in a study of T cells in Graves' hyperthyroidism and ophthalmopathy. TCRdb re-analysed the multiplex PCR reads in MiXCR, keeping a single row per CDR3 protein. Found here are around 500,000 distinct CDR3 sequences, roughly 15% of them singletons; the top ten hold around 32%. Sequenced sample: blood. The source of these receptors is a woman in her twenties or thirties with Graves' ophthalmopathy. Both conserved end residues are part of each CDR3. D genes are given only for firm matches. Expanded clones get a size class; other rows say once, few or many, or leave the size out.

size,V,J,D,DNA,CDR3
.,TRBV24-1,TRBJ2-1,TRBD2,TGTGCCACCAGTGCCACAGCGGGGGCTACCTACAATGAGCAGTTCTTC,CATSATAGATYNEQFF
few,TRBV15,TRBJ2-5,.,TGTGCCACCAGCAGAGTGTTGGCGAAGGAGGAGACCCAGTACTTC,CATSRVLAKEETQYF
.,TRBV2,TRBJ2-1,TRBD2,TGTGCCAGCAGTGAAGGGACTAGCGGGGCGGCGGATGAGCAGTTCTTC,CASSEGTSGAADEQFF
.,TRBV11-3,TRBJ2-1,.,TGTGCCAGCAGACGGTCGGGAGACAATGAGCAGTTCTTC,CASRRSGDNEQFF
few,TRBV25-1,TRBJ1-3,TRBD1,TGTGCCAGCAGAACGGGACAGCACTCTGGAAACACCATATATTTT,CASRTGQHSGNTIYF
.,TRBV6-2/TRBV6-3,TRBJ2-3,.,TGTGCCAGCGGTGGGGGAACTAGCACAGATACGCAGTATTTT,CASGGGTSTDTQYF
few,TRBV30,TRBJ2-2,.,TGTGCCTGGAGTGTACCGACTAGAGGGGACACCGGGGAGCTGTTTTTT,CAWSVPTRGDTGELFF
.,TRBV25-1,TRBJ2-7,.,TGTGCCAGCAGTGCTGGGTCCCATTCCGAGCAGTACTTC,CASSAGSHSEQYF
many,TRBV6-1,TRBJ2-1,.,TGTGCCAGCAGTAACTCCCTTTTCGCCTACAATGAGCAGTTCTTC,CASSNSLFAYNEQFF
many,TRBV2,TRBJ2-7,.,TGTGCCAGCAGCTCGGATGGATCCGCGGGTTATATTTACGAGCAGTACTTC,CASSSDGSAGYIYEQYF
.,TRBV5-1,TRBJ2-7,TRBD2,TGCGCCAGCAGCTTGGCCGGGGGGACTGAATCCTACGAGCAGTACTTC,CASSLAGGTESYEQYF
few,TRBV20-1,TRBJ1-2,.,TGCAGTGCTATGGCGGAACGGTACAACAATTCCTATGGCTACACCTTC,CSAMAERYNNSYGYTF
many,TRBV5-1,TRBJ2-2,.,TGCGCCAGCCGGTACGGGAACACCGGGGAGCTGTTTTTT,CASRYGNTGELFF
.,TRBV9,TRBJ1-6,TRBD1,TGTGCCAGCAACACAGGGGTCAATTCACCCCTCCACTTT,CASNTGVNSPLHF
many,TRBV2,TRBJ2-5,TRBD2,TGTGCCAGCAGTTACCACGGTAGCGGGAGGAGCTATCAAGAGACCCAGTACTTC,CASSYHGSGRSYQETQYF
many,TRBV15,TRBJ2-1,.,TGTGCCACCAGCAGTGTCCGGGACTCCGTCTCCAATGAGCAGTTCTTC,CATSSVRDSVSNEQFF
many,TRBV5-1,TRBJ2-3,TRBD2,TGCGCCAGCAGGGGGGGGACCCCTAGCACAGATACGCAGTATTTT,CASRGGTPSTDTQYF
.,TRBV6-1,TRBJ2-7,.,TGTGCCAGCAGTATCGTGACGGGGGCGGGCGAGCAGTACTTC,CASSIVTGAGEQYF
.,TRBV7-2,TRBJ1-1,.,TGTGCCAGCAGCTTATGGGCTGGCACTGAAGCTTTCTTT,CASSLWAGTEAFF
few,TRBV4-3,TRBJ2-7,TRBD2,TGCGCCAGCAGCCAAGAATCAGGACTAGCGGGAGCCACGAGCTCCTACGAGCAGTACTTC,CASSQESGLAGATSSYEQYF
many,TRBV20-1,TRBJ2-7,TRBD2,TGCAGTGCTAGACCGGGACTAGCGATGAACGAGCAGTACTTC,CSARPGLAMNEQYF
many,TRBV6-1,TRBJ2-1,TRBD2,TGTGCCAGCACCGCGGGGACTAGGCCCAGGGAGAATGAGCAGTTCTTC,CASTAGTRPRENEQFF
many,TRBV20-1,TRBJ2-3,.,TGCAGTGCGGGCCCTAGCATCACAGATACGCAGTATTTT,CSAGPSITDTQYF
many,TRBV20-1,TRBJ1-1,TRBD1,TGCAGTGCTAGCCCCTCGACAGGGCGGGTGGGCACTGAAGCTTTCTTT,CSASPSTGRVGTEAFF
few,TRBV3-1,TRBJ2-2,.,TGTGCCAGCAGCCAAGGTGGTGGAAACACCGGGGAGCTGTTTTTT,CASSQGGGNTGELFF
few,TRBV29-1,TRBJ2-1,.,TGCAGCGTGCGGGCGTACAATGAGCAGTTCTTC,CSVRAYNEQFF
.,TRBV19,TRBJ2-1,.,TGTGCCAGTATAGGCACCCGTAACAATGAGCAGTTCTTC,CASIGTRNNEQFF
.,TRBV11-3,TRBJ2-1,.,TGTGCCAGCAGCTTATCCAGGAGGGCCGACAATGAGCAGTTCTTC,CASSLSRRADNEQFF
.,TRBV20-1,TRBJ2-3,TRBD1,TGCAGTGCTAGGGCAGGGGGTTCCCTGGGGCAGTATTTT,CSARAGGSLGQYF
few,TRBV18,TRBJ1-2,TRBD1,TGTGCCAGCTCACCAGGACAGGGTATTCTCTATGGCTACACCTTC,CASSPGQGILYGYTF
many,TRBV20-1,TRBJ2-2,.,TGCAGTGCTAGAGGAGGAACTAACACCGGGGAGCTGTTTTTT,CSARGGTNTGELFF
many,TRBV30,TRBJ2-7,.,TGTGCCTCACAGGTACTTCGCTACGAGCAGTACTTC,CASQVLRYEQYF
.,TRBV6-1,TRBJ1-5,.,TGTGCCAGCAGTGAAGCGACGGGGCCCCAGCATTTT,CASSEATGPQHF
few,TRBV27,TRBJ2-2,.,TGTGCCAGCAAGGTTAATTGGGTAAACACCGGGGAGCTGTTTTTT,CASKVNWVNTGELFF
.,TRBV25-1,TRBJ2-2,TRBD1,TGTGCCAGCACCGGGACAGGGGTAACCGGGGAGCTGTTTTTT,CASTGTGVTGELFF
many,TRBV2,TRBJ1-5,.,TGTGCCAGCAGTGATTCCGCCGCGTTTCAGCCCCAGCATTTT,CASSDSAAFQPQHF
.,TRBV9,TRBJ2-5,TRBD1,TGTGCCAGCAGCGTAGAAGGCGGGACAGGCGAGACCCAGTACTTC,CASSVEGGTGETQYF
few,TRBV7-9,TRBJ2-4,.,TGTGCCAGCAGCTTAGAGGCGGAAACGGCCAAAAACATTCAGTACTTC,CASSLEAETAKNIQYF
many,TRBV7-9,TRBJ2-7,TRBD2,TGTGCCAGCAGTACAGGGGCCGGGACTAGCGCGGCCTCCTACGAGCAGTACTTC,CASSTGAGTSAASYEQYF
few,TRBV7-9,TRBJ1-1,.,TGTGCCAGCAGCACTGACAGAGTGGGGCTGGGGAACACTGAAGCTTTCTTT,CASSTDRVGLGNTEAFF
.,TRBV20-1,TRBJ2-7,.,TGCAGTGCTAGAGATGGACGGGGGCTCTCCTACGAGCAGTACTTC,CSARDGRGLSYEQYF
few,TRBV9,TRBJ2-3,TRBD2,TGTGCCAGCAGCCCAGGTGGGACTACGGCAGATACGCAGTATTTT,CASSPGGTTADTQYF
.,TRBV27,TRBJ1-5,.,TGTGCCAGCAGTTTAGGTCGGCGGCAGCCCCAGCATTTT,CASSLGRRQPQHF
many,TRBV25-1,TRBJ2-5,.,TGTGCCAGCAGTGAAACAAGAAGAAGCGGTCAAGAGACCCAGTACTTC,CASSETRRSGQETQYF
many,TRBV5-1,TRBJ2-7,TRBD2,TGCGCCAGCAGCTACACGACGTCGACTAGCGGGCTCTCCTACGAGCAGTACTTC,CASSYTTSTSGLSYEQYF